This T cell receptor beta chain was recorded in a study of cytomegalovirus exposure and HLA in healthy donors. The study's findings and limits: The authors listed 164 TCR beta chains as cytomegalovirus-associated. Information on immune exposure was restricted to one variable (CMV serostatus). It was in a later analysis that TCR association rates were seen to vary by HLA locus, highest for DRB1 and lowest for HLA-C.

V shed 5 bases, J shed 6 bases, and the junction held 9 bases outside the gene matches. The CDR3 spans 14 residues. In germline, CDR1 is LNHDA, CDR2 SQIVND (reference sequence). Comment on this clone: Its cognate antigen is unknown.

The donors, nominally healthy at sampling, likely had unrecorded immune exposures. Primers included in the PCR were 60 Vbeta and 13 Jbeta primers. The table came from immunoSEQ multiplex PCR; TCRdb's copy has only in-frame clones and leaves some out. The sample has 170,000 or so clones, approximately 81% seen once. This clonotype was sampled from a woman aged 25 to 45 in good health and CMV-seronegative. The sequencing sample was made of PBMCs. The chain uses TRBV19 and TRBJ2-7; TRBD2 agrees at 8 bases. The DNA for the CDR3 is TGTGCCAGTAGTCTAAGCGGGAGTTCGGTCGAGCAGTACTTC. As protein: CASSLSGSSVEQYF.